The 32 T cell receptor beta chains presented below share a single source sample, sequenced in a study of shared clonotypes between healthy human individuals. Libraries were prepared by immunoSEQ multiplex PCR; TCRdb keeps only in-frame clonotypes and omits some of them. Counted here are some 500,000 clones, roughly three quarters occurring once; the ten biggest clones make up 12%. The sample taken for sequencing was PBMCs. Receptors were obtained from a middle-aged woman in good health. Some clones in this sample may be carry-over from other donors' samples.

J is TRBJ2-3 and V is TRBV2; D might be TRBD2 (5 bases). The germline V and J ends were trimmed by 5 bases and 5 bases, with 8 bases remaining between them. Germline CDR1 SNHLY, CDR2 FYNNEI. This CDR3 is 12 amino acids long. The CDR3 spells CASSPGLDTQYF. The CDR3 DNA reads TGTGCCAGCAGTCCAGGACTAGATACGCAGTATTTT.

The sample holds one count of this clone. The chain is built from TRBV5-1 and TRBJ2-7; D is perhaps TRBD1 (5 bases). This CDR3 is built from 15 residues. V was pared by 2 bases and J by 6 bases, with 18 bases between. CDR1 is SGHRS, CDR2 YFSETQ, per germline. CDR3 DNA: TGCGCCAGCAGCTTTCAGGGCCCGCCGGCTTCCGAGCAGTACTTC. Encoded protein: CASSFQGPPASEQYF.

A remark on this clone: A single base separates this from a much larger clone, so it may be a read error. The J gene is TRBJ2-5, the V gene TRBV11-1; either TRBD1 or TRBD2 may supply D (5 bases each). The CDR3 spans 13 residues. Germline V gene sequence: CDR1 SGHAT, CDR2 FQDESV (reference sequence). Trimming cost V 5 bases and J 1 base, with 8 bases left between them. The CDR3: CASSTGAQETQYF. The CDR3 region has the DNA TGTGCCAGCAGCACCGGGGCCCAAGAGACCCAGTACTTC.

The chain joins TRBV9 to TRBJ2-1; D is unclear. Trimming took 4 bases from V and 6 from J, leaving 8 bases between them. Germline assignment: CDR1 SGDLS and CDR2 YYNGEE. The CDR3 has 12 residues. In nucleotides, the CDR3 is TGTGCCAGCAGCAAATGGGGCAATGAGCAGTTCTTC. Translation: CASSKWGNEQFF.

This clone occurred once. With a far larger clone one base away, a read error is the likely cause. The chain has TRBV25-1 and TRBJ2-7; 13 bases are shared with TRBD2. Germline CDR1 is MGHDK and CDR2 is SYGVNS. The ends lost 4 bases at V and 3 bases at J; junction bases unmatched: 0. The CDR3 runs 14 residues. The CDR3: CASSGLAGGYEQYF. In nucleotides, the CDR3 is TGTGCCAGCAGTGGACTAGCGGGAGGCTACGAGCAGTACTTC.

V gene TRBV4-1 combines with J gene TRBJ2-7; either TRBD1 or TRBD2 may fit D (5 bases each). The length of the CDR3 is 15 residues. The germline CDR1 and CDR2 sequences are MGHRA and YSYEKL. Trimming cost V 3 bases and J 3 bases, with 15 bases left between them. The CDR3 loop reads CASSQNVGPLYEQYF. CDR3 sequence (DNA): TGCGCCAGCAGCCAGAATGTGGGACCCCTCTACGAGCAGTACTTC.

To note about this clone: A far larger clone lies a single base away; this is likely a read error. The chain joins TRBV28 to TRBJ2-7; 8 positions match TRBD2. The trim removed 4 bases at V and 0 bases at J, leaving 11 bases unmatched. The length of the CDR3 is 17 residues. Germline values: CDR1 MDHEN, CDR2 SYDVKM. CDR3 bases: TGTGCCAGCAGTTCTAGGAGGATTAGCGGGGTCTCCTACGAGCAGTACTTC. Protein product: CASSSRRISGVSYEQYF.

This clone occurred a few times. This sequence may be a read error, since a much larger clone differs from it by one base. Other DNA variants within this sample encode the same CDR3. The chain combines TRBV18 with TRBJ1-1; D remains ambiguous. The germline V gene has CDR1 KGHSH and CDR2 LQKENI. The CDR3 sequence is 14 residues long. The CDR3 nucleotides are TGTGCCAGCTCGCCACCGCTGGGTCTCACTGAAGCTTTCTTT. This encodes CASSPPLGLTEAFF.

This chain connects TRBV9 to TRBJ2-7; D uncertain. This CDR3 is built from 15 residues. Germline lookup yields CDR1 SGDLS and CDR2 YYNGEE. V was shortened by 4 bases and J by 2 bases, with 16 bases between the two germline ends. In DNA form, the CDR3 reads TGTGCCAGCAGCCCTATGGCTACCACGACCTACGAGCAGTACTTC. Amino acid sequence: CASSPMATTTYEQYF.

About this clone itself: With only one base between it and a far larger clone, this is likely a read error. V and J are TRBV9 and TRBJ2-7; TRBD2 aligns across 9 bases. Germline values: CDR1 SGDLS, CDR2 YYNGEE. The CDR3 covers 15 residues. The CDR3 spells CTSSPRFSGSDEQYF. Written as DNA, the CDR3 is TGTACCAGCAGCCCCCGGTTTAGCGGGAGCGACGAGCAGTACTTC.

This clone occurred a few times. The chain recombines TRBV19 with TRBJ2-7, with TRBD2 matching 8 bases. The DNA end lines up better with TRBJ2-5; the J call may be wrong. In germline, CDR1 is LNHDA, CDR2 SQIVND (reference sequence). This CDR3 has 16 residues. CDR3 in amino acids: CASSTSREGLKETQYF. In nucleotides, the CDR3 is TGTGCCAGTAGTACGAGCCGGGAGGGCTTGAAAGAGACCCAGTACTTC.

The rearrangement links TRBV29-1 to TRBJ2-3; D is uncertain. Trimming pared 6 bases from V and 0 bases from J, leaving 10 bases between. In germline, CDR1 is SQVTM, CDR2 ANQGSEA. This CDR3 is built from 13 residues. CDR3 loop: CSVHGVSTDTQYF. CDR3 nucleotide sequence: TGCAGCGTCCATGGCGTTAGCACAGATACGCAGTATTTT.

This chain links TRBV5-7 with TRBJ1-1, with D perhaps matching TRBD1 (6 bases). TRBV5-7 is placed among ORFs of uncertain function. The CDR3 has 15 amino acids. The V end was cut by 2 bases, the J end by 6 bases, with 17 bases between. The CDR3 coding sequence is TGTGCCAGCAGCTTAGTGGGGGGCCCGTGGTCTGAAGCTTTCTTT. Encoded protein: CASSLVGGPWSEAFF.

This clone was counted only a few times. This sample also contains other DNA sequences that code for the same CDR3. The V and J genes are TRBV4-1 and TRBJ2-3; no firm D call. Germline CDR1 is MGHRA and CDR2 is YSYEKL. The ends were cut back, 0 bases at V and 0 bases at J, with 10 bases in the middle. The CDR3 is made up of 16 amino acids. CDR3: CASSQDGRTSTDTQYF. DNA for the CDR3: TGCGCCAGCAGCCAAGATGGTCGGACCAGCACAGATACGCAGTATTTT.

The chain recombines TRBV5-6 with TRBJ2-3; 14 bases line up with TRBD2. The V segment lost 5 bases and the J segment 2 bases; nucleotides outside the gene matches: 10. Looked up from germline, CDR1 is SGHDT and CDR2 is YYEEEE. CDR3 length equals 18 residues. In nucleotides, the CDR3 is TGTGCCAGCAGAGGATCCGGGACTAGCGGGAGTTCCACAGATACGCAGTATTTT. Translating gives CASRGSGTSGSSTDTQYF.

In this sample, this clone turned up once. The chain combines TRBV6-1 with TRBJ2-5; D unclear. This CDR3 region has 13 residues. Germline CDR1 reads MNHNS; CDR2 reads SASEGT. V lost 4 bases, J lost 1 base, and 7 bases lay in between. The DNA for the CDR3 is TGTGCCAGCAGTGGAAGAGCCCAAGAGACCCAGTACTTC. Amino acids: CASSGRAQETQYF.

The V and J genes are TRBV10-1 and TRBJ2-3, with 8 bases aligning to TRBD2. The CDR3 is made up of 13 amino acids. Trimming removed 6 bases from V and 5 bases from J; junction bases left unmatched: 4. The germline V gene has CDR1 WNHNN and CDR2 SYGVQD (reference sequence). DNA for the CDR3: TGCGCCAGCAGCAGCGGGAGAGTAGATACGCAGTATTTT. Its translation is CASSSGRVDTQYF.

The chain links TRBV7-6 to TRBJ1-5; no definite D call. The CDR3 runs to 13 residues. The V gene's germline CDR1 is SGHVS and CDR2 FNYEAQ. Trimming removed 1 base at V and 4 bases at J, with 5 bases between. This CDR3 is CASSLGWNQPQHF. The CDR3, as DNA: TGTGCCAGCAGCTTAGGATGGAATCAGCCCCAGCATTTT. The variable domain in full, completed from reference TRBV7-6 and TRBJ1-5, reads GAGVSQSPRYKVTKRGQDVALRCDPISGHVSLYWYRQALGQGPEFLTYFNYEAQQDKSGLPNDRFSAERPEGSISTLTIQRTEQRDSAMYRCASSLGWNQPQHFGDGTRLSIL.

V and J are TRBV18 and TRBJ2-3, with TRBD2 as a possible D gene (5 bases). CDR3 length: 15 amino acids. The V and J ends lost 0 bases and 2 bases respectively, with 9 bases between them. Germline V lookup: CDR1 KGHSH, CDR2 LQKENI. CDR3 bases: TGTGCCAGCTCACCACCCGCCGGGGTCACAGATACGCAGTATTTT. Protein: CASSPPAGVTDTQYF.

The table lists this clone with a count of one. The chain is built from TRBV14 and TRBJ2-2; D unclear. Germline values: CDR1 SGHDN, CDR2 FVKESK. The CDR3 has 13 residues. Trimming removed 2 bases from V and 0 bases from J, with 1 base in between. The CDR3 DNA sequence: TGTGCCAGCAGCCAATCGAACACCGGGGAGCTGTTTTTT. The encoded protein is CASSQSNTGELFF.

The chain recombines TRBV19 with TRBJ2-1, with D unclear. The CDR3 has 15 amino acids. Germline V gene data show CDR1 as LNHDA and CDR2 as SQIVND (reference sequence). Trimming cost V 1 base and J 9 bases, with 16 bases left between them. For the CDR3, the DNA is TGTGCCAGTAGTATAGCTTTTGAGTTAGTGGCTGAGCAGTTCTTC. It is translated as CASSIAFELVAEQFF.

The chain links TRBV5-4 to TRBJ1-1; possibly TRBD1 for D (5 bases). V lost 5 bases and J lost 2, with 10 bases in between. Germline CDR1 SGHNT, CDR2 YYREEE (reference sequence). This CDR3 spans 13 amino acids. For the CDR3, the DNA is TGTGCCAGCAGACAACAGGTTAACACTGAAGCTTTCTTT. Protein sequence: CASRQQVNTEAFF.

Ten or more counts support this clone. V gene TRBV5-4 combines with J gene TRBJ2-3, with D tentatively TRBD1 (6 bases). This CDR3 has 15 residues. Trimming pared 5 bases from V and 2 bases from J, leaving 15 bases between. Germline V gene lookup returns CDR1 SGHNT and CDR2 YYREEE (reference sequence). The CDR3 loop reads CASSWDTSSTDTQYF. The CDR3 region has the DNA TGTGCCAGCAGTTGGGACACGAGCTCCACAGATACGCAGTATTTT.

In its sample, this clone was seen once. The chain links TRBV4-1 to TRBJ2-3, with TRBD2 matching over 7 bases. There are 16 residues in the CDR3. Trimming cost V 4 bases and J 2 bases; bases outside gene matches: 9. Germline V gene data show CDR1 as MGHRA and CDR2 as YSYEKL. Here the CDR3 reads CASSPKGAGATDTQYF. CDR3 in DNA: TGCGCCAGCAGCCCGAAAGGGGCGGGAGCCACAGATACGCAGTATTTT.

The chain carries TRBV4-3 and TRBJ2-3; 16 positions match TRBD2. J was trimmed by 8 bases and V by 1 base; bases with no gene match: 12. The CDR3 contains 19 residues. Germline assignment: CDR1 LGHNA and CDR2 YSLEER. The CDR3 is CASSQGGGTSGRAGATQYF. The CDR3 DNA is TGCGCCAGCAGCCAAGGGGGTGGGACTAGCGGGAGGGCCGGGGCTACGCAGTATTTT.

The CDR3 DNA reads as TGCAGCGTCTGGACAGGGGGCGCGGGGGAGCAGTACTTC. Translating gives CSVWTGGAGEQYF. The chain combines TRBV29-1 with TRBJ2-7; 11 nucleotides match TRBD1. V was clipped by 6 bases and J by 7 bases; unmatched bases: 8. Looked up from germline, CDR1 is SQVTM and CDR2 is ANQGSEA. CDR3 length: 13 residues.

The chain joins TRBV4-1 to TRBJ2-3, with 7 bases identical to TRBD1. J lost 1 base, V lost 5 bases, and 9 bases had no gene match. CDR3 length: 16 amino acids. Germline loops: CDR1 MGHRA, CDR2 YSYEKL. The DNA for the CDR3 is TGCGCCAGCAGCTCACAGACAGGGTATGGCACAGATACGCAGTATTTT. Its protein product is CASSSQTGYGTDTQYF.

The chain couples TRBV18 to TRBJ2-7; 9 bases map to TRBD2. This CDR3 is built from 16 residues. Germline lookup yields CDR1 KGHSH and CDR2 LQKENI. J was trimmed by 2 bases and V by 0 bases; bases with no gene match: 5. The CDR3: CASSPPGTSRTYEQYF. The DNA of the CDR3 is TGTGCCAGCTCACCACCAGGGACTAGCCGCACCTACGAGCAGTACTTC.

The V and J genes are TRBV5-6 and TRBJ2-5, with 9 bases aligning to TRBD2. Germline V gene lookup returns CDR1 SGHDT and CDR2 YYEEEE. There are 16 residues in the CDR3. With 4 bases clipped from V and 4 bases from J, the junction kept 11 bases outside the gene matches. The CDR3 loop is CASSLIAGEGGETQYF. CDR3 sequence (DNA): TGTGCCAGCAGCCTAATAGCGGGAGAGGGTGGAGAGACCCAGTACTTC. Combining the CDR3 with reference TRBV5-6 and TRBJ2-5 gives the whole variable domain DAGVTQSPTHLIKTRGQQVTLRCSPKSGHDTVSWYQQALGQGPQFIFQYYEEEERQRGNFPDRFSGHQFPNYSSELNVNALLLGDSALYLCASSLIAGEGGETQYFGPGTRLLVL.

The rearrangement joins TRBV29-1 to TRBJ2-7; 7 nucleotides line up with TRBD1. The CDR3 is 15 residues long. Per the germline V gene, CDR1 is SQVTM and CDR2 is ANQGSEA. Trimming took 5 bases from V and 0 from J; bases not matched to a gene: 10. The CDR3 nucleotides are TGCAGCGTTCCCCAGGACAGGCACCCCTCCTACGAGCAGTACTTC. Protein: CSVPQDRHPSYEQYF.

J is TRBJ1-4 and V is TRBV2; TRBD1 is a possible D gene (6 bases). CDR3 length: 15 amino acids. V was pared by 5 bases and J by 6 bases, with 16 bases between. CDR1 and CDR2 from the germline V gene are SNHLY and FYNNEI. CDR3 nucleotides: TGTGCCAGCAGTCCGGACAGTGGTTGGGATGAAAAACTGTTTTTT. It specifies CASSPDSGWDEKLFF.

This clone was observed once. The chain is built from TRBV7-8 and TRBJ1-1, with 9 bases lining up with TRBD1. Trimming at V came to 5 bases and at J to 4 bases, leaving 5 bases not matched to a gene. Germline V gives CDR1 SGHVS, CDR2 FQNEAQ. The CDR3 spans 14 residues. CDR3 residues: CASSPGQGSTEAFF. The CDR3 DNA follows: TGTGCCAGCAGCCCCGGACAGGGGAGCACTGAAGCTTTCTTT.